The 21 T cell receptor beta chains below all came from one sample that was sequenced in a study of CD8+ T cells in alopecia areata. It was cDNA, reverse transcribed from extracted RNA, that served as the sequencing template. The data were produced by immunoSEQ multiplex PCR, yet TCRdb's version contains in-frame clones alone and is incomplete. The sample has approximately 210,000 clones; around 66% are singletons. Treatment in this sample: oral pan-JAK inhibitor, 5-10 mg twice daily. The source material was CD4+ T cells sorted from blood, sampled at week 44, from a patient treated with tofacitinib. These receptors originate from a human donor with alopecia areata.

The chain uses TRBV5-1 and TRBJ1-1; perhaps TRBD1 as D (5 bases). The V and J ends lost 4 bases and 4 bases respectively, with 11 bases between them. Germline V lookup: CDR1 SGHRS, CDR2 YFSETQ. The length of the CDR3 is 13 residues. The CDR3 here is CASSPTEATEAFF. The CDR3 DNA sequence: TGCGCCAGCAGCCCGACAGAAGCCACTGAAGCTTTCTTT.

The J gene is TRBJ1-6, the V gene TRBV30; 9 bases align to TRBD1. Trimming cost V 5 bases and J 15 bases; bases outside gene matches: 11. The germline CDR1 and CDR2 sequences are GTSNPN and SVGIG (reference sequence). This CDR3 comprises 13 residues. CDR3 sequence: CAWAGTGLNVLHF. DNA of the CDR3: TGTGCCTGGGCCGGGACAGGGCTGAATGTCCTCCACTTT. The full variable domain, rest sourced from reference TRBV30 and TRBJ1-6, is SQTIHQWPATLVQPVGSPLSLECTVEGTSNPNLYWYRQAAGRGLQLLFYSVGIGQISSEVPQNLSASRPQDRQFILSSKKLLLSDSGFYLCAWAGTGLNVLHFGNGTRLTVT.

V usage is TRBV6-5 and J usage is TRBJ2-5, with TRBD2 matching 7 bases. With 9 bases clipped from V and 4 bases from J, the junction kept 14 bases outside the gene matches. Germline CDR1 and CDR2: MNHEY and SVGAGI. This CDR3 is built from 15 residues. CDR3 nucleotides: TGTGCCAGGATTCCGGGGGGACGTCCCGCAGAGACCCAGTACTTC. Amino acid sequence: CARIPGGRPAETQYF.

This clone turned up a few times. The V call is TRBV29-1, the J call TRBJ2-1; no reliable D call. Deletions cut 2 bases from V and 6 bases from J, with 5 bases between. Germline V lookup: CDR1 SQVTM, CDR2 ANQGSEA. The CDR3 loop spans 11 amino acids. The CDR3 region is CSVESRNEQFF. CDR3 DNA: TGCAGCGTTGAAAGTCGCAATGAGCAGTTCTTC.

This rearrangement joins TRBV7-9 to TRBJ1-1, with D hard to call. V was pared by 1 base and J by 5 bases, with 5 bases between. The CDR3 covers 12 residues. CDR1 is SEHNR and CDR2 is FQNEAQ in the germline V gene (reference sequence). This chain's CDR3 is CASSLVETEAFF. The CDR3 DNA sequence: TGTGCCAGCAGCTTAGTCGAGACTGAAGCTTTCTTT.

This clone showed up just a few times. This chain joins TRBV25-1 and TRBJ1-1; D gene uncertain. With 2 bases removed from V and 6 bases from J, the gap between germline ends came to 13 bases. The CDR3 extends over 14 amino acids. Germline CDR1 reads MGHDK; CDR2 reads SYGVNS. The CDR3 reads CASSEDGGYAEAFF. The CDR3 coding sequence is TGTGCCAGCAGTGAAGATGGAGGGTACGCTGAAGCTTTCTTT.

This clone has only a few counts. The chain combines TRBV4-3 with TRBJ2-1; D possibly corresponds to TRBD2 (7 bases). Trimming left V 1 base short and J 6 bases short, with 13 bases between. This CDR3 is 15 amino acids long. Germline V lookup: CDR1 LGHNA, CDR2 YSLEER. The CDR3 DNA reads as TGCGCCAGCAGCCAAGCGGGGGGCCTGTCCAATGAGCAGTTCTTC. It encodes CASSQAGGLSNEQFF.

This sequence joins TRBV5-1 and TRBJ1-4, with D unclear. The V and J ends lost 0 bases and 3 bases respectively, with 12 bases between them. CDR1 and CDR2 (germline): SGHRS, YFSETQ. CDR3 length equals 16 residues. In DNA, the CDR3 is TGCGCCAGCAGCTTGGCCGCGGCAGGCTCTAATGAAAAACTGTTTTTT. Its translation: CASSLAAAGSNEKLFF.

This clone was counted only a few times. This chain links TRBV2 with TRBJ1-2; TRBD1 agrees at 7 bases. The V gene's germline CDR1 is SNHLY and CDR2 FYNNEI. The CDR3 is 14 residues long. V was pared by 6 bases and J by 2 bases, with 6 bases of the junction left unmatched. The CDR3 region is CASREGQSNYGYTF. CDR3 in DNA: TGTGCCAGCAGGGAGGGACAGTCCAACTATGGCTACACCTTC.

V usage is TRBV19 and J usage is TRBJ2-1, with TRBD1 identical over 7 bases. Trimming at V came to 2 bases and at J to 15 bases, leaving 22 bases not matched to a gene. CDR3 size: 17 residues. The V gene's germline CDR1 is LNHDA and CDR2 SQIVND (reference sequence). The CDR3 sequence is CASSIPPSGTAATRRFF. The CDR3 nucleotides are TGTGCCAGTAGTATACCCCCATCCGGGACAGCAGCGACAAGAAGGTTCTTC.

The chain combines TRBV2 with TRBJ1-2; D not certain. The germline V gene has CDR1 SNHLY and CDR2 FYNNEI. V lost 3 bases and J 2 bases, leaving 13 bases between the germline ends. This CDR3 is built from 15 residues. This chain's CDR3 is CASSDVLGENYGYTF. In nucleotides, the CDR3 is TGTGCCAGCAGTGATGTCCTCGGGGAGAACTATGGCTACACCTTC.

The chain joins TRBV15 to TRBJ2-4, with D uncertain. Per the germline V gene, CDR1 is LNHNV and CDR2 is YYDKDF (reference sequence). The CDR3 is 13 amino acids. V lost 7 bases to trimming and J lost 9 bases, with 16 bases between them. DNA for the CDR3: TGTGCCACCACGTCCTTATCCTCGAGCATTCAGTACTTC. It translates to CATTSLSSSIQYF.

The rearrangement joins TRBV29-1 to TRBJ1-2; no firm D call. The germline V gene has CDR1 SQVTM and CDR2 ANQGSEA. The CDR3 is 11 amino acids. V lost 6 bases to trimming and J lost 4 bases, with 9 bases between them. In DNA, the CDR3 is TGCAGCGTGGTGGGTCCCTATGGCTACACCTTC. It is translated as CSVVGPYGYTF.

V and J are TRBV27 and TRBJ1-2; TRBD1 matches at 9 bases. Germline CDR1 MNHEY, CDR2 SMNVEV (reference sequence). The CDR3 extends over 14 amino acids. The junction had 10 bases not matched to a gene; V was cut back by 7 bases and J by 7 bases. CDR3: CASTLRTGGSGYTF. In DNA, the CDR3 is TGTGCCAGCACCCTTCGAACAGGGGGCTCTGGCTACACCTTC.

The rearrangement uses TRBV18 and TRBJ2-3; D unclear. This CDR3 is built from 16 residues. Germline-derived CDR1 and CDR2 are KGHSH and LQKENI. V was cut by 3 bases and J by 5 bases, with 18 bases left in between. In DNA form, the CDR3 reads TGTGCCAGCTCACCTTCGGCGGTAACAGTATTAGATACGCAGTATTTT. Amino acids: CASSPSAVTVLDTQYF. Filled out from reference TRBV18 and TRBJ2-3, the complete variable domain reads NAGVMQNPRHLVRRRGQEARLRCSPMKGHSHVYWYRQLPEEGLKFMVYLQKENIIDESGMPKERFSAEFPKEGPSILRIQQVVRGDSAAYFCASSPSAVTVLDTQYFGPGTRLTVL.

This clone was detected only a few times. V gene TRBV19 combines with J gene TRBJ1-1; D perhaps matches TRBD1 (5 bases). Trimming left V 4 bases short and J 1 base short, with 13 bases between. The CDR3 is made up of 15 amino acids. Germline V gene lookup returns CDR1 LNHDA and CDR2 SQIVND (reference sequence). The CDR3: CASSSEGRKNTEAFF. The CDR3 DNA reads as TGTGCCAGTAGTAGCGAGGGACGGAAGAACACTGAAGCTTTCTTT.

The J gene is TRBJ2-5, the V gene TRBV9; perhaps TRBD1 as D (5 bases). Germline V lookup: CDR1 SGDLS, CDR2 YYNGEE. V was trimmed by 0 bases and J by 1 base, leaving 7 bases between them. This CDR3 is 14 amino acids long. In nucleotides, the CDR3 is TGTGCCAGCAGCGTAGGACAGCGCCAAGAGACCCAGTACTTC. The encoded protein is CASSVGQRQETQYF.

The chain has TRBV7-6 and TRBJ2-5, with 8 bases identical to TRBD2. Unmatched junction bases numbered 7, after V lost 3 bases and J lost 4 bases. The CDR3 sequence is 15 residues long. Germline V gene sequence: CDR1 SGHVS, CDR2 FNYEAQ. CDR3 bases: TGTGCCAGCAGCTTCCCGACTAGCGCAGGAGAGACCCAGTACTTC. Translated, it gives CASSFPTSAGETQYF.

The V and J genes are TRBV29-1 and TRBJ1-2; possible D gene TRBD1, 5 bases. CDR1 is SQVTM and CDR2 is ANQGSEA in the germline V gene. The CDR3 is 13 amino acids. Trimming stripped 3 bases from V and 2 bases from J, with 10 bases between. The CDR3 protein is CSVDQGTNYGYTF. CDR3 coding DNA: TGCAGCGTTGACCAGGGAACAAACTATGGCTACACCTTC.

The chain's CDR3 is CASLRGLNTGELFF. CDR3 DNA sequence: TGTGCCAGCTTACGAGGGTTGAACACCGGGGAGCTGTTTTTT. The chain employs TRBV19 and TRBJ2-2, with a tentative D call TRBD2 (5 bases). The CDR3 has 14 residues. The germline CDR1 and CDR2 sequences are LNHDA and SQIVND (reference sequence). V lost 9 bases and J lost 1, with 12 bases in between.

In regard to this clone: The identical CDR3 is also encoded by other nucleotide sequences in the sample. The chain employs TRBV6-6 and TRBJ1-1; D is uncertain. V was clipped by 2 bases and J by 1 base, with 5 bases between them. The length of the CDR3 is 13 residues. CDR1 is MNHNY, CDR2 SVGAGI, per germline (reference sequence). In DNA, the CDR3 is TGTGCCAGCAGTTACGGCCAGAACACTGAAGCTTTCTTT. Protein sequence: CASSYGQNTEAFF.